The 6 T cell receptor beta chains below all came from one sample that was sequenced in a study of T cell repertoires in cytomegalovirus infection. TCRdb called the reads again in MiXCR, with one record for every CDR3 protein. This sample yields around 450,000 distinct CDR3 sequences, of which about 33% are seen a single time; roughly 13% belongs to the top ten. Sample: PBMCs. These receptors came from a human donor in good health (CMV status not recorded). Some clones in this sample may be carry-over from other donors' samples.

This clonotype was observed a few times. This rearrangement joins TRBV12-3 or TRBV12-4 to TRBJ1-3; unclear D gene. The V and J ends lost 0 bases and 3 bases respectively, with 6 bases between them. The CDR3 totals 14 residues. The CDR3 coding sequence is TGTGCCAGCAGTTTAGCGGGGATTGGAAACACCATATATTTT. Its protein product is CASSLAGIGNTIYF.

This clonotype has ten or more counts. This chain's CDR3 is CASTPDSNDDEQFF. The DNA for the CDR3 is TGTGCCAGCACCCCGGACTCAAATGACGATGAGCAGTTCTTC. The V call is TRBV6-6, the J call TRBJ2-1, with D perhaps matching TRBD2 (5 bases). The CDR3 consists of 14 residues. The germline V and J ends were trimmed by 7 bases and 8 bases, with 18 bases remaining between them. Germline V gene lookup returns CDR1 MNHNY and CDR2 SVGAGI (reference sequence).

This clonotype was observed a handful of times. The CDR3 reads CASRPPQASGNTIYF. CDR3 in DNA: TGTGCCAGCCGCCCCCCGCAGGCCTCTGGAAACACCATATATTTT. The rearrangement joins TRBV6-1 to TRBJ1-3; D is unresolved. Germline V gene lookup returns CDR1 MNHNS and CDR2 SASEGT. The V gene lost 8 bases and the J gene lost 0 bases, with 14 bases spanning the gap. The CDR3 spans 15 residues.

The chain combines TRBV28 with TRBJ2-2; D gene unclear. V gave up 5 bases and J gave up 4 bases, with 11 bases separating them. Germline-derived CDR1 and CDR2 are MDHEN and SYDVKM. The CDR3 sequence is 14 residues long. As DNA, the CDR3 is TGTGCCAGCAGTCCCCCCACTACCACCGGGGAGCTGTTTTTT. Protein product: CASSPPTTTGELFF. Variable domain in full (rest from reference TRBV28 and TRBJ2-2): DVKVTQSSRYLVKRTGEKVFLECVQDMDHENMFWYRQDPGLGLRLIYFSYDVKMKEKGDIPEGYSVSREKKERFSLILESASTNQTSMYLCASSPPTTTGELFFGEGSRLTVL.

This clonotype occurred many times. The chain uses TRBV7-6 and TRBJ2-2; TRBD1 is a possible D gene (6 bases). V shed 1 base and J shed 3 bases, with 15 bases lying between them. The CDR3 contains 17 residues. Germline-derived CDR1 and CDR2 are SGHVS and FNYEAQ. CDR3 loop: CASSLVVGQGYTGELFF. In DNA form, the CDR3 reads TGTGCCAGCAGCTTAGTGGTCGGGCAGGGGTACACCGGGGAGCTGTTTTTT.

This clonotype was found many times. The chain carries TRBV7-2 and TRBJ2-1; TRBD2 aligns across 7 bases. The CDR3 extends over 15 amino acids. Unmatched junction bases numbered 7, after V lost 4 bases and J lost 4 bases. Looked up from germline, CDR1 is SGHTA and CDR2 is FQGNSA. This CDR3 is CASSSLAGVYNEQFF. CDR3 DNA: TGTGCCAGCAGCTCCCTTGCGGGGGTATACAATGAGCAGTTCTTC.